These 28 T cell receptor beta chains originate from one sample sequenced in a study of blood T cell repertoires in COVID-19. Assay used: immunoSEQ multiplex PCR; TCRdb lists only in-frame clones, some missing. The sample records 250,000 to 300,000 clones, 70% to 90% being singletons. What was sequenced was PBMCs or T cells enriched from blood (not recorded which). These receptors originate from a woman in her thirties who had recovered from COVID-19.

This rearrangement joins TRBV5-1 to TRBJ1-1, with a possible D match to TRBD1 (5 bases). Germline values: CDR1 SGHRS, CDR2 YFSETQ. V lost 0 bases, J lost 5 bases, and 11 bases lay in between. The CDR3 runs to 14 residues. The CDR3 reads CASSLGSGYTEAFF. DNA for the CDR3: TGCGCCAGCAGCTTGGGATCAGGGTATACTGAAGCTTTCTTT. The complete variable domain, with remaining parts taken from reference TRBV5-1 and TRBJ1-1, reads KAGVTQTPRYLIKTRGQQVTLSCSPISGHRSVSWYQQTPGQGLQFLFEYFSETQRNKGNFPGRFSGRQFSNSRSEMNVSTLELGDSALYLCASSLGSGYTEAFFGQGTRLTVV.

The chain carries TRBV12-3 or TRBV12-4 and TRBJ2-3, with D unclear. This CDR3 is 13 amino acids long. Trimming cost V 6 bases and J 8 bases, with 15 bases left between them. In DNA, the CDR3 is TGTGCCAGCAGAGCCGCTCCGGTAGCTACGCAGTATTTT. It codes for CASRAAPVATQYF.

The DNA of the CDR3 is TGTGCCAGCAGTGTCCGGGACAGTATATACAATGAGCAGTTCTTC. Translating it yields CASSVRDSIYNEQFF. The chain carries TRBV27 and TRBJ2-1; TRBD1 matches 7 bases. From germline, CDR1 is MNHEY and CDR2 SMNVEV (reference sequence). The CDR3 loop spans 15 amino acids. V lost 5 bases and J lost 4; bases outside the gene matches: 8.

The J gene is TRBJ2-7, the V gene TRBV6-5, with 7 bases matching TRBD1. The CDR3 spans 15 residues. Germline lookup yields CDR1 MNHEY and CDR2 SVGAGI. Trimming cost V 6 bases and J 3 bases; bases outside gene matches: 11. The DNA of the CDR3 is TGTGCCAGCAGAAAGCCGGGACAGCTTTACTACGAGCAGTACTTC. This gives the protein CASRKPGQLYYEQYF.

This sequence joins TRBV5-4 and TRBJ2-5, with D possibly TRBD2 on 5 matching bases. Germline CDR1 reads SGHNT; CDR2 reads YYREEE (reference sequence). V was cut by 1 base and J by 5 bases, with 15 bases left in between. The CDR3 length is 15 residues. The CDR3 sequence is CASSLFPPWEETQYF. CDR3 in DNA: TGTGCCAGCAGCTTGTTTCCCCCCTGGGAGGAGACCCAGTACTTC.

This clone was observed a few times. The V gene is TRBV29-1, the J gene TRBJ1-4; no clear D. The V gene lost 2 bases and the J gene lost 8 bases, with 3 bases spanning the gap. This CDR3 has 10 residues. Germline V gives CDR1 SQVTM, CDR2 ANQGSEA. In nucleotides, the CDR3 is TGCAGCGTTGAACAGGAAAAACTGTTTTTT. As protein: CSVEQEKLFF. The full variable domain, its missing parts supplied by reference TRBV29-1 and TRBJ1-4, is SAVISQKPSRDICQRGTSLTIQCQVDSQVTMMFWYRQQPGQSLTLIATANQGSEATYESGFVIDKFPISRPNLTFSTLTVSNMSPEDSSIYLCSVEQEKLFFGSGTQLSVL.

The genes are TRBV7-9 and TRBJ1-2; the D is unclear. CDR1 and CDR2 from the germline V gene are SEHNR and FQNEAQ (reference sequence). This CDR3 is built from 14 residues. Trimming stripped 4 bases from V and 4 bases from J, with 13 bases between. Here the CDR3 reads CASSYNTRGYGYTF. CDR3 nucleotide sequence: TGTGCCAGCAGCTACAACACCCGTGGCTATGGCTACACCTTC.

The V call is TRBV6-5, the J call TRBJ1-4, with 7 bases aligning to TRBD1. Germline values: CDR1 MNHEY, CDR2 SVGAGI. CDR3 length: 15 residues. Losses at the gene ends were 4 bases for V and 7 bases for J; bases not matched to a gene: 9. DNA for the CDR3: TGTGCCAGCAGTTCGAAGGGACAGAGGGGTGAAAAACTGTTTTTT. Translating gives CASSSKGQRGEKLFF.

The rearrangement uses TRBV5-4 and TRBJ1-1; possibly TRBD1 for D (5 bases). The CDR3 is 17 residues long. V shed 5 bases and J shed 1 base, with 21 bases lying between them. The germline V gene has CDR1 SGHNT and CDR2 YYREEE (reference sequence). CDR3 loop: CASSPFGGSWANTEAFF. In nucleotides, the CDR3 is TGTGCCAGCAGTCCATTCGGGGGGTCATGGGCGAACACTGAAGCTTTCTTT.

The chain combines TRBV5-1 with TRBJ2-1; 10 bases align to TRBD2. The germline gives CDR1 SGHRS, CDR2 YFSETQ. The V gene end was trimmed by 3 bases and the J gene end by 4 bases; junction bases not matched to a gene: 4. The CDR3 covers 15 residues. The CDR3 DNA sequence: TGCGCCAGCAGCTCCATAGCGGGAGGTTACAATGAGCAGTTCTTC. Protein: CASSSIAGGYNEQFF.

Worth noting for this clone: One end of the junction is discordant with germline, which a read error may explain. The rearrangement joins TRBV15 to TRBJ2-3; 11 bases fit TRBD2. This CDR3 is 17 amino acids long. Germline CDR1 and CDR2: LNHNV and YYDKDF (reference sequence). The CDR3: CATSGEILLAGAYTQYF. CDR3 sequence (DNA): TGTGCCACCAGCGGAGAAATCCTACTAGCGGGAGCGTATACGCAGTATTTT.

The chain is built from TRBV27 and TRBJ2-7; D is ambiguous. The CDR3 extends over 14 amino acids. Deletions cut 7 bases from V and 0 bases from J, with 13 bases between. The germline gives CDR1 MNHEY, CDR2 SMNVEV (reference sequence). The CDR3, as DNA: TGTGCCAGCAATCACCGCGGAAGCTCCTACGAGCAGTACTTC. Its protein is CASNHRGSSYEQYF.

A single count supports this clone. The chain combines TRBV7-2 with TRBJ2-3, with 8 bases fitting TRBD2. Losses at the gene ends were 5 bases for V and 2 bases for J; bases not matched to a gene: 6. The CDR3 totals 15 residues. The V gene's germline CDR1 is SGHTA and CDR2 FQGNSA. The CDR3 spells CASSPTSGFTDTQYF. The CDR3 region has the DNA TGTGCCAGCAGCCCAACTAGCGGCTTCACAGATACGCAGTATTTT.

The chain combines TRBV5-1 with TRBJ1-1; TRBD1 might be the D (6 bases). V was clipped by 2 bases and J by 4 bases, with 9 bases between them. Germline V gene sequence: CDR1 SGHRS, CDR2 YFSETQ. This CDR3 contains 13 residues. The CDR3 DNA reads TGCGCCAGCAGCTTTACAGGGACCACTGAAGCTTTCTTT. Amino acid sequence: CASSFTGTTEAFF.

The chain couples TRBV7-9 to TRBJ1-4; 11 bases match TRBD1. Germline V gives CDR1 SEHNR, CDR2 FQNEAQ (reference sequence). CDR3 length: 15 residues. V dropped 4 bases and J dropped 7; count of bases not matched to a gene: 5. CDR3 residues: CASSSRTGGSEKLFF. The CDR3 DNA reads TGTGCCAGCAGCTCGAGGACAGGGGGCAGTGAAAAACTGTTTTTT.

This chain connects TRBV9 to TRBJ1-2; TRBD1 matches 7 bases. The CDR3 covers 14 residues. Trimming at V came to 3 bases and at J to 4 bases, leaving 6 bases not matched to a gene. Germline V gives CDR1 SGDLS, CDR2 YYNGEE. CDR3 protein: CASSDGQVLYGYTF. In DNA form, the CDR3 reads TGTGCCAGCAGCGATGGACAGGTGCTCTATGGCTACACCTTC.

This chain joins TRBV21-1 and TRBJ2-1; the D call TRBD2 from the table was never checked on the DNA. TRBV21-1 is deemed a pseudogene. The CDR3 extends over 15 amino acids. Written as DNA, the CDR3 is TGTGCCAGCAGCCCGGGTCCCCCCGGGAGAGGTGAGCAGTTCTTC. Its protein is CASSPGPPGRGEQFF.

This clone was seen a handful of times. The V gene is TRBV7-9, the J gene TRBJ2-2; 10 positions agree with TRBD2. Germline CDR1 reads SEHNR; CDR2 reads FQNEAQ (reference sequence). The trim removed 4 bases at V and 1 base at J, leaving 3 bases unmatched. The CDR3 loop spans 16 amino acids. CDR3 in amino acids: CASSSERGGNTGELFF. CDR3 DNA: TGTGCCAGCAGCTCCGAGCGGGGGGGGAACACCGGGGAGCTGTTTTTT.

The chain employs TRBV15 and TRBJ1-2; no reliable D call. Germline CDR1 is LNHNV and CDR2 is YYDKDF (reference sequence). The CDR3 extends over 15 amino acids. Deletions cut 0 bases from V and 12 bases from J, with 20 bases between. CDR3: CATSRDFGGPIFDTF. The CDR3 bases are TGTGCCACCAGCAGAGATTTCGGCGGCCCTATATTCGACACCTTC. Full variable domain (remainder filled in from reference TRBV15 and TRBJ1-2): DAMVIQNPRYQVTQFGKPVTLSCSQTLNHNVMYWYQQKSSQAPKLLFHYYDKDFNNEADTPDNFQSRRPNTSFCFLDIRSPGLGDTAMYLCATSRDFGGPIFDTFGSGTRLTVV.

The V and J genes are TRBV7-2 and TRBJ2-7; TRBD2 matches at 10 bases. V lost 2 bases, J lost 6 bases, and 10 bases stayed unmatched. The CDR3 is 16 amino acids. CDR1 is SGHTA and CDR2 is FQGNSA in the germline V gene. The CDR3 DNA reads TGTGCCAGCAGCTTACGATCCCTAGCGGGAGACGGCGAGCAGTACTTC. Protein: CASSLRSLAGDGEQYF.

The rearrangement links TRBV6-5 to TRBJ1-1, with D unresolved. Germline V lookup: CDR1 MNHEY, CDR2 SVGAGI. CDR3 length equals 11 residues. Trimming removed 6 bases at V and 3 bases at J, with 5 bases between. The CDR3 nucleotides read TGTGCCAGCAGCCAGTACACTGAAGCTTTCTTT. Its protein is CASSQYTEAFF.

The chain carries TRBV4-3 and TRBJ2-6, with a weak D call TRBD2 (7 bases). V was cut by 2 bases and J by 0 bases, with 20 bases left in between. The CDR3 runs 20 residues. Germline-derived CDR1 and CDR2 are LGHNA and YSLEER. The CDR3 region is CASSQFIWGGMLSGANVLTF. The CDR3, as DNA: TGCGCCAGCAGCCAATTTATTTGGGGGGGCATGCTCTCTGGGGCCAACGTCCTGACTTTC.

V gene TRBV6-5 combines with J gene TRBJ1-2; D is uncertain. Looked up from germline, CDR1 is MNHEY and CDR2 is SVGAGI. This CDR3 spans 15 amino acids. Trimming took off 6 bases at V and 5 bases at J, with 19 bases between the two ends. The CDR3 region is CASRPPHRLLYGYTF. The CDR3, as DNA: TGTGCCAGCAGACCTCCGCACAGACTATTGTATGGCTACACCTTC.

V gene TRBV19 combines with J gene TRBJ2-2; D might be TRBD1 (5 bases). The V and J ends lost 9 bases and 5 bases respectively, with 19 bases between them. The CDR3 contains 15 residues. CDR1 and CDR2 from the germline V gene are LNHDA and SQIVND (reference sequence). Written as DNA, the CDR3 is TGTGCCAGCCTCCACTGGGGCGCTGAAACCGGGGAGCTGTTTTTT. Its protein product is CASLHWGAETGELFF. Looking up the rest from reference TRBV19 and TRBJ2-2 gives the full variable domain: DGGITQSPKYLFRKEGQNVTLSCEQNLNHDAMYWYRQDPGQGLRLIYYSQIVNDFQKGDIAEGYSVSREKKESFPLTVTSAQKNPTAFYLCASLHWGAETGELFFGEGSRLTVL.

This rearrangement joins TRBV27 to TRBJ2-7, with 7 bases matching TRBD1. Per the germline V gene, CDR1 is MNHEY and CDR2 is SMNVEV (reference sequence). V lost 3 bases and J lost 2; bases outside the gene matches: 7. The CDR3 consists of 15 residues. The CDR3 DNA reads as TGTGCCAGCAGTTTCTGGACAGGCTACCCCTACGAGCAGTACTTC. Protein: CASSFWTGYPYEQYF.

J is TRBJ1-1 and V is TRBV7-9; D is unresolved. The CDR3 consists of 12 residues. V was clipped by 5 bases and J by 2 bases, with 6 bases between them. Per germline, CDR1 SEHNR and CDR2 FQNEAQ (reference sequence). CDR3 sequence: CASSPVNTEAFF. CDR3 nucleotide sequence: TGTGCCAGCAGCCCCGTAAACACTGAAGCTTTCTTT.

CDR3 DNA sequence: TGCGCCAGTGGGATTAGCGGGGCGAATCAAGAGACCCAGTACTTC. Translated, it gives CASGISGANQETQYF. This sequence joins TRBV5-1 and TRBJ2-5; 8 bases match TRBD2. The CDR3 covers 15 residues. Trimming cost V 8 bases and J 2 bases; bases outside gene matches: 11. From germline, CDR1 is SGHRS and CDR2 YFSETQ. The full variable domain, its missing parts supplied by reference TRBV5-1 and TRBJ2-5, is KAGVTQTPRYLIKTRGQQVTLSCSPISGHRSVSWYQQTPGQGLQFLFEYFSETQRNKGNFPGRFSGRQFSNSRSEMNVSTLELGDSALYLCASGISGANQETQYFGPGTRLLVL.

The chain carries TRBV5-1 and TRBJ1-3; no reliable D call. CDR3 length: 14 residues. Looked up from germline, CDR1 is SGHRS and CDR2 is YFSETQ. V was clipped by 0 bases and J by 0 bases, with 4 bases between them. CDR3 bases: TGCGCCAGCAGCTTGGGCAGCTCTGGAAACACCATATATTTT. Translation: CASSLGSSGNTIYF.